This TCR beta chain derives from a study of T-cell reconstitution after alpha-beta-depleted transplantation in children. Study-wide points: Surviving recipient T cells and thymic progenitors underlay high day-60 TCRbeta diversity in some patients. T-cell counts and diversity were attributed mostly to newly produced T cells one year after transplant. Several hundred expanded graft clones reportedly were the source of alpha-beta T cells about two months after transplant.

Unique molecular identifiers were used to barcode this TCRbeta library. TCRdb re-derived calls from the PCR reads in MiXCR, one entry per CDR3 protein. The table shows around 440,000 distinct CDR3 sequences, with 10% to 13% occurring only once. There are 15 residues in the CDR3. Per germline, CDR1 MNHEY and CDR2 SMNVEV (reference sequence). V lost 7 bases to trimming and J lost 0 bases, with 13 bases between them. This clonotype was counted many times. The target antigen is unknown. The receptor was derived from a child aged 2-15 years with inherited bone marrow failure, due to receive a stem cell transplant. Sequences were derived from PBMCs, sampled before TCRalphabeta/CD19-depleted stem cell transplant. The V gene is TRBV27, the J gene TRBJ2-1; possibly TRBD2 for D (5 bases). The CDR3 DNA sequence: TGTGCCAGCACCCTGGGCGGAGGCTCCTACAATGAGCAGTTCTTC. As protein: CASTLGGGSYNEQFF.